Below are 6 T cell receptor beta chains sequenced from a single sample in a study of human T cells and chemical hapten exposure (dated by TCRdb to the early 2020s). Sample time point, as interpreted from the label and publication: patch test 2, 6 weeks after DPC sensitization. Interpreted using the paper, the treatment or condition label stands for: therapeutic diphenylcyclopropenone sensitization with weekly scalp DPC. Receptor amplification or capture employed RACE. The reads were generated on a NextSeq 500. In TCRdb, the public reads were trimmed at Q25 with fastp and aligned with MiXCR, with productive beta chains retained. Rows are unified per CDR3 protein, each entry keeping the most common DNA and genes. This sample has 75,000 to 100,000 distinct CDR3 sequences in its table, and 9.3% of those were observed once. Approximately 2.2% of the sample is taken by the ten largest. The material sequenced was whole blood, taken in connection with sensitization to the hapten diphenylcyclopropenone (DPC). The source is a woman aged 40 to 55 with alopecia areata. Some clones in this sample may be carry-over from other donors' samples.

This chain connects TRBV28 to TRBJ2-2, with 8 nucleotides matching TRBD2. This CDR3 has 16 residues. CDR1 and CDR2 from the germline V gene are MDHEN and SYDVKM. J gave up 8 bases and V 8 bases, and 16 bases lay outside the gene matches. The DNA of the CDR3 is TGTGCCAGCGGCTCGAGCGGGAGCCCCGCAGATGGGGAGCTGTTTTTT. It is translated as CASGSSGSPADGELFF.

The chain employs TRBV6-5 and TRBJ2-7, with 9 positions matching TRBD2. The junction had 10 bases not matched to a gene; V was cut back by 7 bases and J by 0 bases. Germline V gene data show CDR1 as MNHEY and CDR2 as SVGAGI. The CDR3 is 16 residues long. The CDR3 DNA is TGTGCCAGCACCGACCTAGCGGGACTGCACTCCTACGAGCAGTACTTC. Protein: CASTDLAGLHSYEQYF.

This clonotype was seen only a few times. The chain employs TRBV24-1 and TRBJ2-3; 7 bases match TRBD1. The CDR3 sequence is 14 residues long. V lost 3 bases to trimming and J lost 4 bases; unmatched junction nucleotides: 3. The germline V gene has CDR1 KGHDR and CDR2 SFDVKD. CDR3 protein: CATSDPTGADTQYF. The CDR3 region has the DNA TGTGCCACCAGTGATCCTACAGGGGCAGATACGCAGTATTTT.

This clonotype was observed a few times. The genes are TRBV9 and TRBJ2-1; 9 positions agree with TRBD1. Germline CDR1 SGDLS, CDR2 YYNGEE. Trimming cost V 4 bases and J 10 bases; bases outside gene matches: 15. The CDR3 extends over 16 amino acids. This CDR3 reads CASSIVVGTGIREQFF. The DNA of the CDR3 is TGTGCCAGCAGCATAGTAGTCGGGACAGGGATCCGGGAGCAGTTCTTC. The whole variable domain, filled in from reference TRBV9 and TRBJ2-1, reads DSGVTQTPKHLITATGQRVTLRCSPRSGDLSVYWYQQSLDQGLQFLIQYYNGEERAKGNILERFSAQQFPDLHSELNLSSLELGDSALYFCASSIVVGTGIREQFFGPGTRLTVL.

This clonotype has more than one count but fewer than ten. V is TRBV14 and J is TRBJ1-1, with TRBD1 identical over 9 bases. Germline V gives CDR1 SGHDN, CDR2 FVKESK. This CDR3 is 17 amino acids long. Unmatched junction bases numbered 10, after V lost 4 bases and J lost 1 base. The CDR3 sequence: CASSPVPGQGPNTEAFF. In DNA, the CDR3 is TGTGCCAGCAGCCCCGTCCCGGGACAGGGACCGAACACTGAAGCTTTCTTT.

This clonotype has a handful of counts. The CDR3 bases are TGTGCCACTACGGACAGGCAAGCCCTCCACTTT. Translating it yields CATTDRQALHF. The rearrangement joins TRBV28 to TRBJ1-6; 7 bases are shared with TRBD1. V gave up 10 bases and J gave up 14 bases; unmatched junction bases: 8. CDR1 MDHEN and CDR2 SYDVKM come from the germline V gene. This CDR3 is built from 11 residues. Variable domain in full (rest from reference TRBV28 and TRBJ1-6): DVKVTQSSRYLVKRTGEKVFLECVQDMDHENMFWYRQDPGLGLRLIYFSYDVKMKEKGDIPEGYSVSREKKERFSLILESASTNQTSMYLCATTDRQALHFGNGTRLTVT.